A single sample gave rise to the 26 T cell receptor beta chains below, sequenced in a study of cytomegalovirus exposure and HLA in healthy donors. 60 Vbeta and 13 Jbeta primers were used in PCR. The protocol was immunoSEQ multiplex PCR, while the TCRdb copy is restricted to in-frame clones and leaves out a portion. The table shows approximately 100,000 clones, with around two thirds occurring only once. The sample consisted of PBMCs. These receptors all come from a human donor in good health.

CDR3 residues: CASSYLQGSYNSPLHF. CDR3 DNA: TGTGCCAGCAGCTACCTACAGGGGTCCTATAATTCACCCCTCCACTTT. The chain couples TRBV7-2 to TRBJ1-6; 7 bases are a match to TRBD1. The CDR3 is 16 amino acids. V was pared by 4 bases and J by 1 base, with 4 bases of the junction left unmatched. CDR1 and CDR2 (germline): SGHTA, FQGNSA.

V usage is TRBV5-1 and J usage is TRBJ2-2; 10 bases line up with TRBD2. After removal of 0 bases from V and 6 bases from J, the junction contained 5 bases not matched to a gene. Germline V gene data show CDR1 as SGHRS and CDR2 as YFSETQ. The CDR3 loop spans 16 amino acids. In nucleotides, the CDR3 is TGCGCCAGCAGCTTGGCCACTAGCGGGATCGCCGGGGAGCTGTTTTTT. Protein sequence: CASSLATSGIAGELFF.

This clone was seen a handful of times. V is TRBV7-2 and J is TRBJ2-1; the D gene is possibly TRBD2 (5 bases). Germline V gene sequence: CDR1 SGHTA, CDR2 FQGNSA. V was clipped by 1 base and J by 11 bases, with 12 bases between them. This CDR3 is built from 13 residues. The CDR3 DNA is TGTGCCAGCAGCTTAGGCCGGGGAAGTAAGCAGTTCTTC. This translates into CASSLGRGSKQFF.

The V gene is TRBV29-1, the J gene TRBJ2-1; 14 nucleotides agree with TRBD2. V was pared by 6 bases and J by 8 bases, with 9 bases of the junction left unmatched. Germline V gene data show CDR1 as SQVTM and CDR2 as ANQGSEA. This CDR3 has 15 residues. The CDR3 region is CSVRTSGGSSDEQFF. Here the CDR3 DNA reads TGCAGCGTGAGGACTAGCGGGGGGTCTAGCGATGAGCAGTTCTTC.

The CDR3 region is CASSFSGANQPQHF. Written as DNA, the CDR3 is TGTGCCAGCAGCTTCTCAGGGGCGAATCAGCCCCAGCATTTT. The chain employs TRBV7-2 and TRBJ1-5; D is possibly TRBD1 (6 bases). In germline, CDR1 is SGHTA, CDR2 FQGNSA. V was pared by 3 bases and J by 4 bases, with 10 bases between. The CDR3 length is 14 residues.

The V call is TRBV29-1, the J call TRBJ1-1; 7 nucleotides line up with TRBD1. This CDR3 contains 19 residues. The V segment lost 3 bases and the J segment 0 bases; nucleotides outside the gene matches: 19. Germline assignment: CDR1 SQVTM and CDR2 ANQGSEA. The CDR3 DNA sequence: TGCAGCGTTGAGAGCCGGGACAGTCGATCCTATGGCATGAACACTGAAGCTTTCTTT. It encodes CSVESRDSRSYGMNTEAFF.

The V gene is TRBV30, the J gene TRBJ1-1, with TRBD1 as a possible D gene (5 bases). CDR3 length: 16 residues. Trimming took 3 bases from V and 6 from J, leaving 23 bases between them. Per germline, CDR1 GTSNPN and CDR2 SVGIG (reference sequence). For the CDR3, the DNA is TGTGCCTGGAGAGGGGCCGGAGGGCTTTTGGGCTCTGAAGCTTTCTTT. Protein product: CAWRGAGGLLGSEAFF.

This chain connects TRBV6-1 to TRBJ1-1; D uncertain. The CDR3 is 14 amino acids. Trimming removed 5 bases from V and 3 bases from J, with 13 bases in between. From germline, CDR1 is MNHNS and CDR2 SASEGT. The CDR3 DNA sequence: TGTGCCAGCAGTTCAGTTTTTCGGGACACTGAAGCTTTCTTT. This translates into CASSSVFRDTEAFF.

This clone is a singleton in its sample. The V gene is TRBV28, the J gene TRBJ2-3; the match to TRBD1 covers 9 bases. Germline V gene lookup returns CDR1 MDHEN and CDR2 SYDVKM. The CDR3 contains 15 residues. The J segment lost 3 bases and the V segment lost 5 bases, leaving 6 bases of the junction unmatched. The DNA of the CDR3 is TGTGCCAGCAGTAGGACAGGGGAGTTAACAGATACGCAGTATTTT. This sequence encodes CASSRTGELTDTQYF.

The rearrangement links TRBV19 to TRBJ1-1; 9 bases agree with TRBD1. Germline CDR1 and CDR2: LNHDA and SQIVND (reference sequence). J lost 7 bases, V lost 2 bases, and 2 bases had no gene match. This CDR3 region has 13 residues. The CDR3 protein is CASSITGGNEAFF. The CDR3 region has the DNA TGTGCCAGTAGTATAACAGGGGGCAATGAAGCTTTCTTT.

The chain uses TRBV19 and TRBJ1-2, with TRBD1 matching 8 bases. CDR1 and CDR2 (germline): LNHDA, SQIVND (reference sequence). This CDR3 region has 15 residues. With V trimmed by 6 bases and J by 6 bases, 12 bases remained unmatched. DNA for the CDR3: TGTGCCAGTAGCCAGCTTTCAAGGACAGGGAATGGCTACACCTTC. This translates into CASSQLSRTGNGYTF.

CDR3 in amino acids: CASGFGLNEQFF. The CDR3 DNA is TGTGCTAGTGGTTTCGGTCTCAATGAGCAGTTCTTC. V and J are TRBV12-5 and TRBJ2-1; D gene ambiguous. V was pared by 3 bases and J by 6 bases, with 6 bases between. The germline CDR1 and CDR2 sequences are LGHNT and FRNRAP. There are 12 residues in the CDR3.

The chain couples TRBV6-5 to TRBJ2-5; 8 nucleotides match TRBD1. With 5 bases clipped from V and 5 bases from J, the junction kept 7 bases outside the gene matches. Germline V CDR1 and CDR2: MNHEY, SVGAGI. The CDR3 is 14 amino acids. The CDR3 DNA is TGTGCCAGCAGTCACCGGGACAGGCGGGAGACCCAGTACTTC. Amino acid sequence: CASSHRDRRETQYF.

The V gene is TRBV9, the J gene TRBJ2-4, with D uncertain. The CDR3 loop spans 15 amino acids. Looked up from germline, CDR1 is SGDLS and CDR2 is YYNGEE. V was trimmed by 1 base and J by 6 bases, leaving 14 bases between them. The CDR3 bases are TGTGCCAGCAGCGTACTGGGCCTTGCTGGAAACATTCAGTACTTC. Amino acid sequence: CASSVLGLAGNIQYF.

The chain joins TRBV9 to TRBJ2-1; TRBD1 aligns across 10 bases. From germline, CDR1 is SGDLS and CDR2 YYNGEE. V shed 0 bases, J shed 8 bases, and the junction held 5 bases outside the gene matches. The length of the CDR3 is 15 residues. The CDR3 loop is CASSVGTGGSYEQFF. For the CDR3, the DNA is TGTGCCAGCAGCGTAGGGACAGGGGGTTCTTATGAGCAGTTCTTC. Supplemented by reference TRBV9 and TRBJ2-1, the full variable domain reads DSGVTQTPKHLITATGQRVTLRCSPRSGDLSVYWYQQSLDQGLQFLIQYYNGEERAKGNILERFSAQQFPDLHSELNLSSLELGDSALYFCASSVGTGGSYEQFFGPGTRLTVL.

In its sample, this clone was seen once. The rearrangement links TRBV18 to TRBJ2-2, with 7 bases aligning to TRBD1. Germline assignment: CDR1 KGHSH and CDR2 LQKENI. The V segment lost 3 bases and the J segment 5 bases; nucleotides outside the gene matches: 12. The CDR3 loop spans 17 amino acids. The CDR3 is CASSPTIPQGITGELFF. The CDR3 nucleotides read TGTGCCAGCTCACCGACGATCCCACAGGGGATAACCGGGGAGCTGTTTTTT.

The chain is built from TRBV2 and TRBJ1-1, with 7 bases that match TRBD1. V shed 8 bases and J 1 base; nucleotides not matched to a gene: 28. The CDR3 covers 21 residues. Germline CDR1 reads SNHLY; CDR2 reads FYNNEI. The CDR3, as DNA: TGTGCCAGCCCCTCCTCGCCGTCGCGGATCCGAGACAACAGGGGGAACACTGAAGCTTTCTTT. This sequence encodes CASPSSPSRIRDNRGNTEAFF.

The chain links TRBV10-2 to TRBJ2-7; the match to TRBD1 covers 7 bases. The CDR3 consists of 15 residues. Germline V gene lookup returns CDR1 WSHSY and CDR2 SAAADI. The V segment lost 6 bases and the J segment 3 bases; nucleotides outside the gene matches: 11. The CDR3 here is CASRGMDRIRYEQYF. CDR3 DNA: TGCGCCAGCAGGGGAATGGACAGGATCCGCTACGAGCAGTACTTC.

The chain uses TRBV2 and TRBJ1-4; D might be TRBD1 (5 bases). Germline V lookup: CDR1 SNHLY, CDR2 FYNNEI. With 6 bases removed from V and 8 bases from J, the gap between germline ends came to 13 bases. The CDR3 extends over 13 amino acids. The CDR3 region has the DNA TGTGCCAGCAGCCGTTGGGAGGGGGAAAAACTGTTTTTT. It is translated as CASSRWEGEKLFF.

V usage is TRBV6-5 and J usage is TRBJ1-2; TRBD1 aligns across 9 bases. Germline trimming cut 2 bases from V and 8 bases from J; bases unmatched to any gene: 6. The V gene's germline CDR1 is MNHEY and CDR2 SVGAGI. The CDR3 covers 14 residues. The CDR3 DNA is TGTGCCAGCAGTTACCTTGGGACAGGGCGCGGCTACACCTTC. Its translation: CASSYLGTGRGYTF.

The rearrangement uses TRBV6-1 and TRBJ1-1, with D perhaps matching TRBD1 (6 bases). Germline CDR1 MNHNS, CDR2 SASEGT. Trimming removed 5 bases at V and 0 bases at J, with 10 bases between. The CDR3 has 14 residues. The CDR3 here is CASSRGGMNTEAFF. Written as DNA, the CDR3 is TGTGCCAGCAGTAGGGGGGGGATGAACACTGAAGCTTTCTTT.

The chain is built from TRBV2 and TRBJ2-3, with 12 nucleotides matching TRBD2. Trimming removed 6 bases from V and 2 bases from J; junction bases left unmatched: 9. CDR1 and CDR2 from the germline V gene are SNHLY and FYNNEI. CDR3 length equals 17 residues. The CDR3 DNA reads as TGTGCCAGCAGCCCGGCAGGACTAGCGGGGATCACAGATACGCAGTATTTT. Encoded protein: CASSPAGLAGITDTQYF.

This rearrangement joins TRBV7-7 to TRBJ2-5; no firm D call. This CDR3 is 16 amino acids long. The germline gives CDR1 SSHAT, CDR2 FNYEAQ (reference sequence). The ends were cut back, 1 base at V and 3 bases at J, with 15 bases in the middle. Here the CDR3 reads CASSLEAGSLEETQYF. The CDR3 region has the DNA TGTGCCAGCAGCTTAGAGGCCGGCAGCCTAGAAGAGACCCAGTACTTC.

V gene TRBV7-3 combines with J gene TRBJ1-6; D possibly corresponds to TRBD1 (6 bases). The germline V gene has CDR1 SGHTA and CDR2 FQGTGA. Trimming removed 4 bases at V and 7 bases at J, with 11 bases between. CDR3 length equals 14 residues. Here the CDR3 DNA reads TGTGCCAGCAGCTACGGAACAGGGAATTCACCCCTCCACTTT. Amino acid sequence: CASSYGTGNSPLHF. The whole variable domain, remainder taken from reference TRBV7-3 and TRBJ1-6, is GAGVSQTPSNKVTEKGKYVELRCDPISGHTALYWYRQSLGQGPEFLIYFQGTGAADDSGLPNDRFFAVRPEGSVSTLKIQRTERGDSAVYLCASSYGTGNSPLHFGNGTRLTVT.

This rearrangement joins TRBV6-6 to TRBJ2-7; 7 nucleotides line up with TRBD2. Germline CDR1 and CDR2: MNHNY and SVGAGI (reference sequence). With 6 bases clipped from V and 7 bases from J, the junction kept 9 bases outside the gene matches. This CDR3 comprises 13 residues. CDR3 sequence reads: CASSPGLPLEQYF. CDR3 coding DNA: TGTGCCAGCAGCCCGGGACTACCCTTAGAGCAGTACTTC.

Only a few counts were recorded for this clone. The rearrangement joins TRBV19 to TRBJ2-1; TRBD2 matches at 13 bases. Germline V gives CDR1 LNHDA, CDR2 SQIVND (reference sequence). The CDR3 sequence is 16 residues long. Unmatched junction bases numbered 8, after V lost 4 bases and J lost 8 bases. CDR3 residues: CASSSSGTSGADEQFF. The DNA for the CDR3 is TGTGCCAGTAGTAGCTCCGGGACTAGCGGGGCCGATGAGCAGTTCTTC.